The clone carrying this T cell receptor beta chain was counted a single time. Germline trimming cut 0 bases from V and 4 bases from J; bases unmatched to any gene: 4. The length of the CDR3 is 16 residues. CDR1 is MNHEY, CDR2 SVGEGT, per germline. This sample was taken from a study of T cell responses to AZD1222 COVID-19 vaccine. The assay was immunoSEQ multiplex PCR, and TCRdb's table has in-frame clones only and misses some. Of about 120,000 clones listed, 85% to 95% are singletons. Source: peripheral blood, taken on day 0 of AZD1222 vaccination. The sequence was collected from an adult in good health. This chain connects TRBV6-2 or TRBV6-3 to TRBJ2-2; 8 bases are shared with TRBD1. In nucleotides, the CDR3 is TGTGCCAGCAGTTACTCGATACAGGGGGTCACCGGGGAGCTGTTTTTT. Translation gives CASSYSIQGVTGELFF.